The 13 T cell receptor beta chains in this list originate from one sample, sequenced in a study of blood T cell repertoires in COVID-19. Assay: immunoSEQ multiplex PCR; the TCRdb copy retains only in-frame clones and omits some. This sample yields under 200,000 clones, of which over 75% are seen a single time; about 0.54% belongs to the top ten. What was sequenced was peripheral blood. These receptors originate from a man between 45 and 60 years old with acute or convalescent COVID-19.

This clone was picked up one time. The V call is TRBV3-1 (or the pseudogene TRBV3-2), the J call TRBJ2-5; perhaps TRBD1 as D (6 bases). The CDR3 is 13 residues long. Germline V CDR1 and CDR2: LGHDT, YNNKEL (reference sequence). Trimming removed 4 bases from V and 2 bases from J, with 8 bases in between. In DNA form, the CDR3 reads TGTGCCAGCAGCCTCGGACAGCAAGAGACCCAGTACTTC. Its protein is CASSLGQQETQYF.

The genes are TRBV19 and TRBJ1-5; D remains ambiguous. This CDR3 has 13 residues. Germline V gene data show CDR1 as LNHDA and CDR2 as SQIVND (reference sequence). The germline V and J ends were trimmed by 6 bases and 9 bases, with 15 bases remaining between them. The CDR3, as DNA: TGTGCCAGTAGCGTTGACGGACGGGGGCCCCAGCATTTT. Translation gives CASSVDGRGPQHF.

V gene TRBV7-6 combines with J gene TRBJ2-7; weak D call: TRBD2 (6 bases). The CDR3 covers 15 residues. Germline values: CDR1 SGHVS, CDR2 FNYEAQ. V lost 5 bases to trimming and J lost 4 bases, with 18 bases between them. CDR3 residues: CASSPGTLGEYEQYF. The CDR3 DNA reads as TGTGCCAGCAGCCCCGGGACTCTGGGGGAATACGAGCAGTACTTC.

J is TRBJ2-3 and V is TRBV30; D is possibly TRBD2 (5 bases). Germline values: CDR1 GTSNPN, CDR2 SVGIG (reference sequence). The V and J ends lost 4 bases and 1 base respectively, with 24 bases between them. The CDR3 contains 18 residues. CDR3 sequence (DNA): TGTGCCTGGACCAACCCCAACGCCGAGGGCAAGGGCACAGATACGCAGTATTTT. It is translated as CAWTNPNAEGKGTDTQYF.

This chain links TRBV5-5 with TRBJ1-5, with 8 bases identical to TRBD1. There are 14 residues in the CDR3. Germline V gene data show CDR1 as SGHKS and CDR2 as YYEKEE (reference sequence). Losses at the gene ends were 0 bases for V and 5 bases for J; bases not matched to a gene: 1. Here the CDR3 reads CASSLGTGYQPQHF. The CDR3 nucleotides are TGTGCCAGCAGCTTGGGGACAGGGTATCAGCCCCAGCATTTT.

The rearrangement joins TRBV5-4 to TRBJ2-3; 12 bases are shared with TRBD2. Germline values: CDR1 SGHNT, CDR2 YYREEE (reference sequence). The CDR3 has 15 amino acids. Germline trimming cut 4 bases from V and 5 bases from J; bases unmatched to any gene: 5. The CDR3 spells CASSITSGGLDTQYF. CDR3 coding DNA: TGTGCCAGCAGCATTACTAGCGGGGGGCTAGATACGCAGTATTTT.

The V call is TRBV18, the J call TRBJ1-1; 7 bases fit TRBD1. This CDR3 comprises 15 residues. The germline CDR1 and CDR2 sequences are KGHSH and LQKENI. The V and J ends lost 3 bases and 0 bases, in that order; junction bases with no gene match: 4. The CDR3: CASSPDTGVNTEAFF. Written as DNA, the CDR3 is TGTGCCAGCTCACCGGATACAGGGGTGAACACTGAAGCTTTCTTT.

The chain uses TRBV7-9 and TRBJ1-1; 10 bases fit TRBD1. CDR1 and CDR2 (germline): SEHNR, FQNEAQ (reference sequence). After removal of 4 bases from V and 1 base from J, the junction contained 9 bases not matched to a gene. The CDR3 contains 17 residues. The CDR3 bases are TGTGCCAGCAGCTCCCCCGTGACAGGGGGCGAGAACACTGAAGCTTTCTTT. Its protein is CASSSPVTGGENTEAFF.

This chain uses TRBV9 with TRBJ2-2; possible D gene TRBD2, 6 bases. The V and J ends lost 1 base and 0 bases respectively, with 10 bases between them. Germline V CDR1 and CDR2: SGDLS, YYNGEE. The CDR3 runs 16 residues. This CDR3 is CASSVRGDANTGELFF. The CDR3 DNA is TGTGCCAGCAGCGTACGCGGGGACGCGAACACCGGGGAGCTGTTTTTT.

The rearrangement joins TRBV28 to TRBJ2-4, with a possible D match to TRBD1 (6 bases). The CDR3 has 14 residues. Germline CDR1 reads MDHEN; CDR2 reads SYDVKM. The germline V and J ends were trimmed by 4 bases and 5 bases, with 12 bases remaining between them. CDR3 in DNA: TGTGCCAGCAGTTACCAGGGGACCCAAAACATTCAGTACTTC. Residues: CASSYQGTQNIQYF.

This sequence joins TRBV5-1 and TRBJ1-5, with TRBD1 matching 7 bases. The junction had 7 bases not matched to a gene; V was cut back by 3 bases and J by 4 bases. Germline values: CDR1 SGHRS, CDR2 YFSETQ. This CDR3 is built from 15 residues. The DNA of the CDR3 is TGCGCCAGCAGCTCCACTGGACAGGCGAATCAGCCCCAGCATTTT. It is translated as CASSSTGQANQPQHF.

The chain combines TRBV11-2 with TRBJ2-1, with 11 bases fitting TRBD2. CDR3 length: 14 amino acids. V trimming: 3 bases; J trimming: 9 bases; junction bases outside the gene matches: 4. The germline gives CDR1 SGHAT, CDR2 FQNNGV. The CDR3 DNA is TGTGCCAGCAGCTTCTTAGCGGGAGGGAGTGAGCAGTTCTTC. This sequence encodes CASSFLAGGSEQFF.

This sequence joins TRBV19 and TRBJ2-4; D is possibly TRBD2 (6 bases). There are 15 residues in the CDR3. V was shortened by 3 bases and J by 3 bases, with 12 bases between the two germline ends. Germline V gene data show CDR1 as LNHDA and CDR2 as SQIVND (reference sequence). CDR3 region: CASSIGGSGKNIQYF. CDR3 bases: TGTGCCAGTAGTATTGGGGGGAGTGGCAAAAACATTCAGTACTTC.